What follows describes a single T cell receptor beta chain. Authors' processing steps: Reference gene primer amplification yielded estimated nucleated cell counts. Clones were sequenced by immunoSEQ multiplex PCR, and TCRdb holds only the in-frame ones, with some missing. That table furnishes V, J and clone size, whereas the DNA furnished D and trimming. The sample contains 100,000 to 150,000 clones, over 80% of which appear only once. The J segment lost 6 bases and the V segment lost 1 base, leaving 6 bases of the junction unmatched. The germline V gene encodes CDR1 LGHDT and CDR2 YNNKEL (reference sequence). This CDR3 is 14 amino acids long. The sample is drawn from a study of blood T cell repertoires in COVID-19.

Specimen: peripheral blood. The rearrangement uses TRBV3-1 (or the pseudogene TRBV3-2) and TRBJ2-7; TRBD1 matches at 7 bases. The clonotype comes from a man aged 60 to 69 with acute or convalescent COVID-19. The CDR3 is CASSQADRVGEQYF. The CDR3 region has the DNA TGTGCCAGCAGCCAAGCCGACAGGGTGGGCGAGCAGTACTTC.